This note documents a single T cell receptor beta chain sequence. The CDR3 is 16 amino acids. Germline V gene sequence: CDR1 MGHRA, CDR2 YSYEKL. With V trimmed by 3 bases and J by 6 bases, 10 bases remained unmatched. The sample originates from a study of response to subunit inactivated influenza vaccine. From the RT-PCR reads, TCRdb called clonotypes with MiXCR, one entry per CDR3 protein. The sample includes roughly 160,000 distinct CDR3 sequences, over 8.5% of them seen just once. The receptor was derived from a man between 50 and 69 years old who received an inactivated influenza vaccine. The specimen was CD8+ T cells sorted from PBMCs, collected roughly 24 months after vaccination. V is TRBV4-1 and J is TRBJ2-1; 8 bases match TRBD2. CDR3 amino acids: CASSHLPGLGTNEQFF. The CDR3 nucleotides are TGCGCCAGCAGCCACCTGCCGGGACTAGGCACCAATGAGCAGTTCTTC.